The TCR beta chain under discussion was sequenced for a study of blood T cell repertoires in COVID-19 (dated by TCRdb to between 2020 and 2021). In the study overall: Collaborator samples came from the United States, Italy and Spain and covered acute and convalescent phases of COVID-19. The prospective study material was composed of cDNA or gDNA derived from T cells, B-cell-depleted T cells, or PBMCs. The dataset comprised deeply sampled blood TCRbeta repertoires from subjects exposed to, actively infected with, or recovered from COVID-19. A freely available public database, intended as a resource for researchers studying the immune response to SARS-CoV-2, is where the repertoires were released. Samples were obtained from the ongoing ImmuneRACE study (first 160 participants) and from about 1,300 subjects provided by 6 global collaborators. Nearly every sample came with metadata listing a de-identified subject ID, COVID-19 status, age in years and sex. HLA class I and class II types, where available, came from metadata supplied by the sample provider rather than from assay-based typing. The study at large found these results: Clinical and demographic metadata were provided uncurated, with the amount varying by source and participant.

TCRbeta CDR3 regions were amplified from genomic DNA using the immunoSEQ Assay, a bias-controlled multiplex PCR. In the authors' own workflow: Nucleated cell counts per sample were estimated from amplification of reference gene primers within the assay. To quantify the absolute abundance of each unique TCRbeta CDR3 rearrangement, sequence reads were collapsed and filtered. For each sample, productive Simpson clonality was calculated as the square root of Simpson's diversity index over productive rearrangements. TCRdb holds this immuneACCESS table with in-frame rearrangements only. Some clones are missing; in checked studies, unresolved V genes explain under half, and the rest has no known cause. The D gene and trimming were derived from the DNA, and the V and J assignments and clone size from that table. Counted in this sample were tens of thousands of clones; roughly nine tenths of them appeared once. The ten largest account for 6.4% of the sample.

The V and J ends are trimmed by 2 bases and 8 bases, leaving 16 bases between them. Looking up the germline V gene (reference sequence) yields CDR1 SEHNR and CDR2 FQNEAQ. From the cysteine through the phenylalanine, the CDR3 covers 15 amino acids. Of the read, only the CDR3 DNA is kept; its 45 bases are in frame from base 1. Notes on this clone: Its recognized antigen is unknown. Base qualities are not at hand, and no much larger clone is one base apart.

The collaborating institutions used their own protocols to collect whole blood in K2EDTA tubes. For TCRbeta analysis, collaborator samples were shipped as frozen whole blood, as isolated PBMCs, or as DNA extracted from either sample type. Here the chain combines TRBV7-9 and TRBJ1-3; no D segment can be confidently identified. The clonotype comes from a man in his sixties or seventies with active COVID-19. The sequencing sample was made of peripheral blood. Here the CDR3 is given as CASSLSSGFSDTIYF. In nucleotides, the sequence is TGTGCCAGCAGCTTAAGTTCGGGTTTCTCGGACACCATATATTTT.